This TCR beta chain was recovered during a study of blood T cell repertoires in COVID-19 (dated by TCRdb to about 2020). Regarding the study in general: Collaborator samples came from the United States, Italy and Spain and covered acute and convalescent phases of COVID-19. Sample metadata almost always included a de-identified subject ID, COVID-19 status, age in years and sex. Where HLA class I and class II types were available, the types were taken from metadata supplied by the sample provider, not from assay-based typing. Deeply sampled blood TCRbeta repertoires from subjects exposed to, actively infected with, or recovered from COVID-19 were included in the dataset. The repertoires were released in a freely available public database intended as a resource for research on the immune response to SARS-CoV-2. Samples came from the ongoing ImmuneRACE study (first 160 participants) plus 1,254 subjects from 6 global collaborators. The material from the prospective study consisted of cDNA or gDNA derived from T cells, B-cell-depleted T cells, or PBMCs.

The immunoSEQ Assay, a bias-controlled multiplex PCR, was used to amplify TCRbeta CDR3 regions from genomic DNA. On the study's bioinformatics: The number of nucleated cells in each sample was estimated from the amplification of reference gene primers within the assay. Sequence reads were collapsed and filtered to measure the absolute abundance of every unique TCRbeta CDR3 rearrangement. For each sample, productive Simpson clonality was calculated as the square root of Simpson's diversity index over productive rearrangements. This immuneACCESS table, as held by TCRdb, lists in-frame sequences with V and J called but not all clones. Of the missing ones, under half trace to an unresolved V gene in checked studies; the others have no known cause. V, J and clone size were drawn from that table, and D and trimming were deduced from the DNA. The sample data list about 200,000 clones, and around 80% of these were observed just once. The biggest ten clones account for about 6.9% of the sample.

With regard to this clone: Its antigen is not yet known. No qualities accompany the bases; no much larger clone lies one base away.

Study-level results and caveats: The amount of clinical and demographic metadata varied by source and participant and was provided uncurated.

Collaborating institutions collected whole blood in K2EDTA tubes following their own protocols. Collaborator samples were shipped for TCRbeta analysis as frozen whole blood, isolated PBMCs, or DNA extracted from either sample type. Between the V and J ends, shortened by 6 bases and 3 bases respectively, the junction contains 10 bases. Reading from cysteine to phenylalanine, the CDR3 counts 13 amino acids. Only the CDR3 region is kept as DNA, spanning 39 bases read in frame from base 1. CDR1 and CDR2 are read off the germline V gene as MNHEY and SVGAGI. Input material: peripheral blood. The rearrangement joined TRBV6-5 to TRBJ2-3; 5 matching bases give a weak D call of TRBD1. The clonotype originates from a human donor with acute or convalescent COVID-19. The donor label of this sample is uncertain. The CDR3 region: CASRSTATDTQYF. Read as DNA, the sequence is TGTGCCAGCAGATCGACAGCTACAGATACGCAGTATTTT.